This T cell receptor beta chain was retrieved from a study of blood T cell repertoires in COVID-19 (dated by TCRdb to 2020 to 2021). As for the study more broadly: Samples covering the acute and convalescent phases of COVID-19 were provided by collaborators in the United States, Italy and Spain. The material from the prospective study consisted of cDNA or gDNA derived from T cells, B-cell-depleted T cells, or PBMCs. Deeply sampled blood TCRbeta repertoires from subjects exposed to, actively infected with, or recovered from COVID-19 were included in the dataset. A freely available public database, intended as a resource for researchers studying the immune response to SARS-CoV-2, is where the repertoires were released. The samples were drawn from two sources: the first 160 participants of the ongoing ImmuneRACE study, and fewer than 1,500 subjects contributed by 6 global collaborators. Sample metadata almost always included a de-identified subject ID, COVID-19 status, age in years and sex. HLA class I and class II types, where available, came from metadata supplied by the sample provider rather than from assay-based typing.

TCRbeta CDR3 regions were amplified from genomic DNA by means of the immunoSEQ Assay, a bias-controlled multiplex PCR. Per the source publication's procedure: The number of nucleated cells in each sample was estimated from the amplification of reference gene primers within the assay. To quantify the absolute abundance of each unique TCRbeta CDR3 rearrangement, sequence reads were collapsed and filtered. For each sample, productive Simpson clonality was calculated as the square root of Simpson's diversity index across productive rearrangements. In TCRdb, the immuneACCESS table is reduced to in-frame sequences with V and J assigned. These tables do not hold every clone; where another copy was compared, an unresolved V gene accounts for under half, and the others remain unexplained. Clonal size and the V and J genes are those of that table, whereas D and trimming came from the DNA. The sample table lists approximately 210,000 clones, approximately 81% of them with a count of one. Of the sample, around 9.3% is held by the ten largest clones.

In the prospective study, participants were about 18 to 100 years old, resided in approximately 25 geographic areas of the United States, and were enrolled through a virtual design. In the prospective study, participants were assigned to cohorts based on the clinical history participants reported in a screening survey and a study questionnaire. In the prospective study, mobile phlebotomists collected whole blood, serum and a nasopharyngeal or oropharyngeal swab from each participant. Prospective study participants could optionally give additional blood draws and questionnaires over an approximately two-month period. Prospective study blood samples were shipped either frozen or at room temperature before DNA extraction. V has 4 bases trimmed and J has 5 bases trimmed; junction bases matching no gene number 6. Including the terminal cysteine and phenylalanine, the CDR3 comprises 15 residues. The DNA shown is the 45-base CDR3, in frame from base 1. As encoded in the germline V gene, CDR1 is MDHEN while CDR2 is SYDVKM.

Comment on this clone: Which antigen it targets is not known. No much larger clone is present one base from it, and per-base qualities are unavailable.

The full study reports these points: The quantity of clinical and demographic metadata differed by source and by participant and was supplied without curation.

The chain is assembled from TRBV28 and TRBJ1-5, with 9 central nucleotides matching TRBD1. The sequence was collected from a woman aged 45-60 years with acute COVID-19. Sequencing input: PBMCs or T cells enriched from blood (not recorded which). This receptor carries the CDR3 CASSSPGTGYQPQHF. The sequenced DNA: TGTGCCAGCAGTTCCCCCGGGACAGGGTATCAGCCCCAGCATTTT. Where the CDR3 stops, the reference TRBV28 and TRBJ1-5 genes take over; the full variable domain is DVKVTQSSRYLVKRTGEKVFLECVQDMDHENMFWYRQDPGLGLRLIYFSYDVKMKEKGDIPEGYSVSREKKERFSLILESASTNQTSMYLCASSSPGTGYQPQHFGDGTRLSIL.